The entry below gives a single T cell receptor beta chain sequence along with its context. The sample comes from a study of blood T cell repertoires in COVID-19. Study in general: Spain, Italy and the United States supplied samples that represented acute and convalescent COVID-19.

Clones were sequenced by immunoSEQ multiplex PCR, and TCRdb holds only the in-frame ones, with some missing. The sample lists roughly 250,000 clones, 75% to 95% occurring once. The junction had 15 bases not matched to a gene; V was cut back by 3 bases and J by 5 bases. The CDR3 spans 17 residues. Germline V CDR1 and CDR2: SGDLS, YYNGEE. The receptor was isolated from a woman aged 18-30 years who had recovered from COVID-19. Sequenced input: PBMCs or T cells enriched from blood (not recorded which). This chain uses TRBV9 with TRBJ2-7; 9 nucleotides agree with TRBD1. Written as DNA, the CDR3 is TGTGCCAGCAGCGAATCCTTCCGGGACAGGGACATCCACGAGCAGTACTTC. Translated, it gives CASSESFRDRDIHEQYF.